Reported below is one TCR beta chain. Its target is not known. This sample was taken from a study of siplizumab effects on memory and regulatory T cells. Each sample had approximately 10^5 TCR templates assayed. Using immunoSEQ multiplex PCR, the repertoire was profiled, and TCRdb retains in-frame clones only, with some absent. The data hold 100,000 to 110,000 clones, with about 91% observed a single time. Study results and caveats: Unstimulated subsets contained matches for only a minor fraction of alloreactive clones. Roughly 75-96% of proliferating CD4+ or CD8+ clones lacked a naive or memory phenotype that could be assigned. Memory cells seemed less diverse than naive T cells, which also seemed major contributors to the alloresponse.

This TCR came from a human donor in good health. Sequencing was performed on CD4+ T cells sorted from blood.

The CDR3 sequence is CASPFLGGSPTDTQYF. CDR3 bases: TGTGCCAGCCCTTTTCTTGGTGGGAGCCCCACAGATACGCAGTATTTT. The rearrangement links TRBV21-1 to TRBJ2-3; the D call TRBD2 from the table was never checked on the DNA. TRBV21-1 is assigned pseudogene status. The CDR3 is made up of 16 amino acids.